The clone carrying this T cell receptor (beta chain) appeared many times. Trimming shortened V by 6 bases and J by 5 bases, and 7 bases separated the two germline ends. The CDR3 is made up of 12 amino acids. Per the germline V gene, CDR1 is MGHDK and CDR2 is SYGVNS. Measured with immunoSEQ multiplex PCR; TCRdb has only the in-frame clones, and not every one. The repertoire consists of roughly 200,000 clones, with 75% to 90% occurring once and the leading ten covering approximately 11%. The source of the sample is a study of blood T cell repertoires in COVID-19. V is TRBV25-1 and J is TRBJ2-2; D is undetermined. The clonotype originates from a human donor with active or convalescent COVID-19. The donor label of this sample is uncertain. Source material: peripheral blood. CDR3 nucleotide sequence: TGTGCCAGCAGCAGAGGTACCGGGGAGCTGTTTTTT. Translated: CASSRGTGELFF.